This entry describes one T cell receptor beta chain. Its antigen is currently unknown. The CDR3 is made up of 13 amino acids. V was cut by 3 bases and J by 3 bases, with 12 bases left in between. CDR1 and CDR2 from the germline V gene are SQVTM and ANQGSEA. This table comes from immunoSEQ multiplex PCR, and its TCRdb copy is limited to in-frame clones, with some not included. The repertoire holds around 64,000 clones, roughly nine tenths seen once, with roughly 3% in the top ten. The entry originates in a study of pediatric ulcerative colitis. Notes on the study in general: A couple of rectal clonotypes were found only in ulcerative colitis patients, all of them. Compared with controls, ulcerative colitis showed greater blood-rectum clone sharing. In rectum, acute severe colitis had expanded clones and less diversity. Repertoires came from total lymphocyte DNA, not specific subsets.

This TCR was recovered from a boy aged 5-17 years with severe ulcerative colitis. The chain combines TRBV29-1 with TRBJ2-7; possible D gene TRBD2, 6 bases. What was sequenced was blood. In nucleotides, the CDR3 is TGCAGCGTTGAGTTCGGGAGAGGCTACGAGCAGTACTTC. Translated, it gives CSVEFGRGYEQYF.